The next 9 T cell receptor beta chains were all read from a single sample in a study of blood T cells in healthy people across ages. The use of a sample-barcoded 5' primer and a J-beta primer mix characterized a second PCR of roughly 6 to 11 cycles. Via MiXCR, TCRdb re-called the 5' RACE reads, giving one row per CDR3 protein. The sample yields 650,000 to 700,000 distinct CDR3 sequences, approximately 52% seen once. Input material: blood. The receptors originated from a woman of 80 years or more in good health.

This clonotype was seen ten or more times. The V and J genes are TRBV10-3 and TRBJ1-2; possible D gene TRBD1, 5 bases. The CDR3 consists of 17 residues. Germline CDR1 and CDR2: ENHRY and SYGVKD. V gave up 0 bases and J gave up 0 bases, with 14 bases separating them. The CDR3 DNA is TGTGCCATCAGTGAGTCGGGACCGGGGATGGCTAACTATGGCTACACCTTC. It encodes CAISESGPGMANYGYTF.

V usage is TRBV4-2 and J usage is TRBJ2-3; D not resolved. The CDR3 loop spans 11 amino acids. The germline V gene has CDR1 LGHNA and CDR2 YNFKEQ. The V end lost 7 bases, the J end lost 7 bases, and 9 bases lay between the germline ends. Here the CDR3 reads CASMARNTQYF. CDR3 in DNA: TGTGCCAGCATGGCTCGAAATACGCAGTATTTT.

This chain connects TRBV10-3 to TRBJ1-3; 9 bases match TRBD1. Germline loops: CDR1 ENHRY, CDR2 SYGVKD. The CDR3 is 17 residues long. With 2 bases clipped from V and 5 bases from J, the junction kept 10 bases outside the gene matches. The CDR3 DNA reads TGTGCCATCAGTGAGCCTACCGGGACAGGGCCTAGAAACACCATATATTTT. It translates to CAISEPTGTGPRNTIYF.

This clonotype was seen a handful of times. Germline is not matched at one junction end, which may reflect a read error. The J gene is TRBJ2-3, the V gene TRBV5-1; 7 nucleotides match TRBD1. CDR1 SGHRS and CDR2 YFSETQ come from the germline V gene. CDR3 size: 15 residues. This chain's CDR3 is CASSPGQALTDTQYF. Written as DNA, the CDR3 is TGTGCCAGCAGCCCCGGACAGGCCCTCACAGATACGCAGTATTTT.

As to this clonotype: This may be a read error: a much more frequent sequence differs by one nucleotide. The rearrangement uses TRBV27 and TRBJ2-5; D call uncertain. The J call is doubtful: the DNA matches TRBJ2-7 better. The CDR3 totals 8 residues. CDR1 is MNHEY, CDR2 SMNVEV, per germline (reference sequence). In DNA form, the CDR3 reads TGTGCCTGGGGCGAGCAGTACTTC. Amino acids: CAWGEQYF.

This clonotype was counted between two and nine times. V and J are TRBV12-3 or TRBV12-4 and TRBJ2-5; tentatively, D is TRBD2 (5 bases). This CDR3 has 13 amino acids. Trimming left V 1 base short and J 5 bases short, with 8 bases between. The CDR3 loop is CASSLVRGETQYF. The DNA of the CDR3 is TGTGCCAGCAGTTTAGTTCGAGGGGAGACCCAGTACTTC.

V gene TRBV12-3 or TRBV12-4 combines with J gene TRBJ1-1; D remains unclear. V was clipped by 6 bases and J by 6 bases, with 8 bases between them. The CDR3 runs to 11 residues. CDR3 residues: CASSRRAEAFF. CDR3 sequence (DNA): TGTGCCAGCAGCCGTCGCGCTGAAGCTTTCTTT.

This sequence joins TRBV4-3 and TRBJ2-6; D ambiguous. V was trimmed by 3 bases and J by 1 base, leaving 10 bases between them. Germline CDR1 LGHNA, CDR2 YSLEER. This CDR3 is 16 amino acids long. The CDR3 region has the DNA TGCGCCAGCAGCCACGGCCGGGCTTCTGGGGCCAACGTCCTGACTTTC. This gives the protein CASSHGRASGANVLTF.

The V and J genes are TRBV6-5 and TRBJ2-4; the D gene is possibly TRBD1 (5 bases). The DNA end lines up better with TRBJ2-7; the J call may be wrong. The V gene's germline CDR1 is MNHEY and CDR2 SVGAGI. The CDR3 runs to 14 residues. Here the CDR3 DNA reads TGTGCCAGCAGAGGACATGTGGGTACCTACGAGCAGTACTTC. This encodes CASRGHVGTYEQYF.